The subject of this entry is one TCR beta chain. Its antigen is as yet unknown. Method: immunoSEQ multiplex PCR; TCRdb's copy keeps in-frame clones and lacks some. Found here are about 32,000 clones, roughly nine tenths of them singletons; the top ten hold about 3.4%. Unmatched junction bases numbered 11, after V lost 1 base and J lost 9 bases. Germline V gene sequence: CDR1 SGHVS, CDR2 FQNEAQ. The CDR3 runs 16 residues. This sample is part of a study of chemoradiotherapy in HPV16-positive cancers. Study-level findings and limits: Candidate HPV-specific clones and E7-related TCR motifs grew in tumor during treatment.

The specimen comprised blood, sampled from a patient who underwent chemoradiotherapy. V and J are TRBV7-8 and TRBJ1-5, with TRBD1 identical over 8 bases. The receptor comes from a human donor with HPV-associated anogenital cancer. CDR3 protein: CASSLVWGQVLGPQHF. Written as DNA, the CDR3 is TGTGCCAGCAGCTTAGTTTGGGGACAGGTGTTAGGGCCCCAGCATTTT.